This record looks at one TCR beta chain sequence and its context. The data are from a study of blood T cell repertoires in COVID-19. The data were produced by immunoSEQ multiplex PCR, yet TCRdb's version contains in-frame clones alone and is incomplete. The sample yields about 400,000 clones, more than 80% seen once. The CDR3 consists of 13 residues. Looked up from germline, CDR1 is SGHTA and CDR2 is FQGTGA. V lost 5 bases to trimming and J lost 9 bases, with 11 bases between them. Source material: peripheral blood. The chain links TRBV7-3 to TRBJ1-6; perhaps TRBD1 as D (6 bases). The source of this sequence is a man aged 40-50 years with acute or convalescent COVID-19. CDR3 amino acids: CASSPDRSSPLHF. Written as DNA, the CDR3 is TGTGCCAGCAGCCCCGACAGGAGTTCACCCCTCCACTTT.